The source of this T cell receptor beta chain is a study of blood T cell repertoires in COVID-19. The protocol was immunoSEQ multiplex PCR, while the TCRdb copy is restricted to in-frame clones and leaves out a portion. The sample holds 240,000 or so clones, more than 70% seen once. From germline, CDR1 is SGHNT and CDR2 YENEEA. There are 14 residues in the CDR3. J lost 7 bases, V lost 5 bases, and 10 bases had no gene match. This clone has a single count. This chain uses TRBV11-3 with TRBJ2-7; 8 bases map to TRBD1. The clonotype comes from a middle-aged woman who had recovered from COVID-19. Material for sequencing was peripheral blood. The CDR3 region has the DNA TGTGCCAGCAGCAAACAGACAGGGGACCGGGAGCAGTACTTC. Translation gives CASSKQTGDREQYF.